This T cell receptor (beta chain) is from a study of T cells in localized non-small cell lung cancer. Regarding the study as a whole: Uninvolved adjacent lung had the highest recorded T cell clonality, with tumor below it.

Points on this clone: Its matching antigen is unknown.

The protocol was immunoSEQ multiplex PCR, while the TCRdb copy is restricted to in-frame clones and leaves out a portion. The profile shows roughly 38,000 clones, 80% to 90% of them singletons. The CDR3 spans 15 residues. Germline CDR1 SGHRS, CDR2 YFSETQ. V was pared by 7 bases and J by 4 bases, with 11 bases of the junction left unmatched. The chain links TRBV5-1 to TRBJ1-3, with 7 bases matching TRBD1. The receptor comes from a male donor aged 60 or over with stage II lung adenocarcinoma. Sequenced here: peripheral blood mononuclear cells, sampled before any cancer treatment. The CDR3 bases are TGCGCCAGCTCTTCGACAGGGCTTCCCGGAAACACCATATATTTT. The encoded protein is CASSSTGLPGNTIYF.